This TCR beta chain originates from a study of beta chain features in type 1 diabetes (dated by TCRdb to between 2018 and 2020). About the full investigation: Mean age, gender distribution, total cell number and subset yield were not different between patients and healthy donors. A total of roughly 100,000,000 sorted cells were examined across all samples, and the number of cells per subset was strongly correlated with RNA yield. Regulatory and stem cell-like memory subsets were obtained from only 8 patients and about eight healthy donors, while naive and central memory subsets were obtained from all 30 or so donors. The study compared the TCRB repertoires of sorted circulating CD4+ T cell subsets in recently diagnosed type 1 diabetes patients with those in matched healthy donors.

A single peripheral blood draw of around 120 mL on average was collected from each donor into heparinised tubes. Naive, central memory, regulatory and stem cell-like memory CD4+ T cells were sorted on a BD FACSAria II using a panel including CD45RO, CCR7, CD25, CD127, CD95 and CD27. All sorted populations exceeded 98% purity. PBMCs were separated immediately by Lymphoprep density gradient centrifugation and were stained directly, without being cultured. So that batch effects would be minimized, each experiment stained and sorted samples in pairs, pairing one healthy donor with one patient. General study outcomes and caveats: Shorter templates might have been favored by PCR, but patient and control samples were amplified and corrected together, so both groups would have been affected equally by any skew. Because cDNA rather than genomic DNA was sequenced, highly expressing activated cells could have been over-represented, although no difference in activation and CD3 levels was found between groups. At VDJ recombination sites, patients with type 1 diabetes made fewer insertions and deleted more nucleotides, a pattern implying thymic rearrangement abnormalities. Naive, central memory and regulatory TCRB repertoires appeared to be more alike among patients than among healthy donors. Only small numbers of individuals were included in the HLA sub-analyses, which left unresolved whether HLA type had any influence on TCRB rearrangement. In all four CD4+ subsets, TCRB CDR3 length was moderately but significantly shorter in type 1 diabetes patients.

The entire isolated RNA was reverse transcribed using the High Capacity cDNA Reverse Transcription Kit, and thus expressed TCRB transcripts were sequenced. Naive, central memory and regulatory T cell samples underwent deep immunoSEQ sequencing, averaging about 3.57 million total reads per sample. After sorted cells were lysed in RLT buffer, RNA was extracted with DNase-treated RNeasy Micro or Mini kits, with the choice depending on cell number. To prevent cross-contamination, every cell subset was processed on its own, while patient and healthy donor samples were processed together. The immunoSEQ multiplex PCR was used to amplify TCRB sequences from cDNA, yielding 87-bp fragments that span the CDR3 region. Sequencing of the amplicons was done on the Illumina HiSeq platform. As for the authors' bioinformatics: Synthetic template baselines were used to correct PCR bias computationally, reads within Hamming distance 2 were collapsed, and singletons that could not be merged were discarded. Reads were aligned against IMGT to assign V, D and J genes, CDR3 length and insertions or deletions at six rearrangement sites. Within each subset, clonotype counts were normalized to sorted cell number, after which true diversity and Gini coefficients were computed with the tcR R package. The overlap coefficient, calculated on TCRB nucleotide sequences, was used to quantify repertoire sharing. As a proxy for the pre-selection repertoire, out-of-frame TCRB sequences from naive cells were analyzed. This immuneACCESS table, as held by TCRdb, lists in-frame sequences with V and J called but not all clones. Of the missing ones, under half trace to an unresolved V gene in checked studies; the others have no known cause. V and J calls and clone size are as listed in that table; D and trimming were resolved from the DNA. This sample holds 230,000 or so clones; 16% were observed only once. Jointly, the top ten make up approximately 0.087% of the sample.

This clone turned up a few times. Its recognized antigen is unknown. No much larger clone exists at a distance of one base, and base qualities are not known. This sequence was found in a man aged 30-40 years with type 1 diabetes. The sample consisted of naive CD4+ T cells from blood. The sample's cell subset or site, from its label and the paper: true naive CD4+ T cells.

The sequenced DNA is TGTGCCAGCAGTCCGCCAGGTGCAACTAATGAAAAACTGTTTTTT. Translated, it reads CASSPPGATNEKLFF. The V and J genes are TRBV28 and TRBJ1-4, with no confident D gene call. V loses 5 bases, J loses 0 bases, and the germline ends lie 10 bases apart. According to the germline V gene, CDR1 reads MDHEN and CDR2 reads SYDVKM. The CDR3 spans 15 residues, from the cysteine through the phenylalanine. Solely the CDR3 DNA is kept, with 45 bases framed from the first base.